Each of the 17 T cell receptor beta chains below was sequenced from the same sample in a study of blood T cell repertoires in COVID-19. The table came from immunoSEQ multiplex PCR; TCRdb's copy has only in-frame clones and leaves some out. Here the sample spans hundreds of thousands of clones, around 83% being singletons. The sample was peripheral blood. The source of these receptors is a man aged 40-55 years with acute or convalescent COVID-19.

J is TRBJ1-1 and V is TRBV12-3 or TRBV12-4, with unresolved D. This CDR3 is 12 amino acids long. The ends were cut back, 2 bases at V and 7 bases at J, with 8 bases in the middle. The DNA of the CDR3 is TGTGCCAGCAGTTTAATGCCAGGTGAAGCTTTCTTT. Translated, it gives CASSLMPGEAFF.

The rearrangement uses TRBV3-1 (or the pseudogene TRBV3-2) and TRBJ2-7, with TRBD1 matching 7 bases. Germline lookup yields CDR1 LGHDT and CDR2 YNNKEL (reference sequence). CDR3 length equals 13 residues. V lost 4 bases, J lost 3 bases, and 3 bases stayed unmatched. CDR3 sequence reads: CASSPYRGYEQYF. The CDR3 DNA is TGTGCCAGCAGCCCATACAGGGGCTACGAGCAGTACTTC.

The CDR3 nucleotides are TGCGCCAGCAGCCACCCTGGGACAGGAGATACGCAGTATTTT. This gives the protein CASSHPGTGDTQYF. The chain combines TRBV4-1 with TRBJ2-3; TRBD1 aligns across 8 bases. V gave up 3 bases and J gave up 5 bases; unmatched junction bases: 4. Per the germline V gene, CDR1 is MGHRA and CDR2 is YSYEKL. This CDR3 is 14 amino acids long.

V usage is TRBV30 and J usage is TRBJ1-1; no clear D. The V end lost 2 bases, the J end lost 1 base, and 8 bases lay between the germline ends. Germline CDR1 is GTSNPN and CDR2 is SVGIG (reference sequence). The CDR3 covers 13 residues. CDR3 DNA sequence: TGTGCCTGGAGTTTCTCCCCGAACACTGAAGCTTTCTTT. Translating gives CAWSFSPNTEAFF.

The genes are TRBV6-5 and TRBJ1-4; D remains ambiguous. The CDR3 loop spans 14 amino acids. Germline CDR1 reads MNHEY; CDR2 reads SVGAGI. V was trimmed by 5 bases and J by 8 bases, leaving 15 bases between them. The CDR3 DNA reads as TGTGCCAGCAGTCCCGGGAGGACGAAAGAAAAACTGTTTTTT. This codes for CASSPGRTKEKLFF.

The V call is TRBV18, the J call TRBJ2-5, with D possibly matching TRBD2 (5 bases). Germline CDR1 is KGHSH and CDR2 is LQKENI. The CDR3 is made up of 13 amino acids. The V and J ends lost 0 bases and 3 bases respectively, with 5 bases between them. The chain's CDR3 is CASSPPEEETQYF. Written as DNA, the CDR3 is TGTGCCAGCTCACCACCGGAGGAAGAGACCCAGTACTTC.

The CDR3 DNA is TGTGCCAGCAGCTTGATGCGGGGAGAGACCCAGTACTTC. Amino acids: CASSLMRGETQYF. The chain uses TRBV5-6 and TRBJ2-5; D perhaps matches TRBD2 (6 bases). Trimming took off 1 base at V and 4 bases at J, with 8 bases between the two ends. The CDR3 consists of 13 residues. Germline CDR1 SGHDT, CDR2 YYEEEE. Based on the CDR3 plus reference TRBV5-6 and TRBJ2-5, the full variable domain is DAGVTQSPTHLIKTRGQQVTLRCSPKSGHDTVSWYQQALGQGPQFIFQYYEEEERQRGNFPDRFSGHQFPNYSSELNVNALLLGDSALYLCASSLMRGETQYFGPGTRLLVL.

The chain couples TRBV28 to TRBJ2-1, with D maybe TRBD2 (7 bases). The CDR3 spans 14 residues. Trimming cost V 8 bases and J 6 bases, with 17 bases left between them. Germline-derived CDR1 and CDR2 are MDHEN and SYDVKM. The CDR3 spells CASSQGGDRNEQFF. The CDR3 DNA is TGTGCCAGCTCCCAAGGGGGGGATCGCAATGAGCAGTTCTTC.

This clone turned up a few times. The rearrangement uses TRBV6-5 and TRBJ1-2; possibly TRBD1 for D (5 bases). The CDR3 length is 14 residues. Per germline, CDR1 MNHEY and CDR2 SVGAGI. Trimming took off 6 bases at V and 8 bases at J, with 19 bases between the two ends. CDR3: CASRGGGREGGYTF. The CDR3, as DNA: TGTGCCAGCAGGGGAGGAGGCAGGGAGGGAGGCTACACCTTC.

The CDR3 region is CASSPLKRWDEQYF. The CDR3 nucleotides are TGTGCCAGCAGCCCACTTAAGCGCTGGGACGAGCAGTACTTC. The chain combines TRBV9 with TRBJ2-7; D uncertain. The CDR3 is 14 residues long. Looked up from germline, CDR1 is SGDLS and CDR2 is YYNGEE. Trimming stripped 4 bases from V and 5 bases from J, with 16 bases between.

V gene TRBV11-2 combines with J gene TRBJ2-3, with 9 bases identical to TRBD2. J lost 4 bases, V lost 10 bases, and 12 bases had no gene match. In germline, CDR1 is SGHAT, CDR2 FQNNGV. The CDR3 sequence is 15 residues long. The CDR3 region is CATTSGPGPADTQYF. CDR3 sequence (DNA): TGTGCCACTACTAGCGGGCCGGGCCCCGCAGATACGCAGTATTTT.

The chain combines TRBV9 with TRBJ1-1; D is ambiguous. CDR1 and CDR2 from the germline V gene are SGDLS and YYNGEE. The CDR3 covers 13 residues. V was shortened by 2 bases and J by 5 bases, with 10 bases between the two germline ends. The CDR3 DNA reads as TGTGCCAGCAGCGTCGCAGTCGAAACTGAAGCTTTCTTT. This sequence encodes CASSVAVETEAFF. The entire variable domain, with the rest obtained from reference TRBV9 and TRBJ1-1, is as follows: DSGVTQTPKHLITATGQRVTLRCSPRSGDLSVYWYQQSLDQGLQFLIQYYNGEERAKGNILERFSAQQFPDLHSELNLSSLELGDSALYFCASSVAVETEAFFGQGTRLTVV.

This clone turned up a few times. This chain joins TRBV12-5 and TRBJ1-1; tentative D call: TRBD1 (5 bases). The length of the CDR3 is 15 residues. V lost 4 bases and J lost 2, with 14 bases in between. CDR1 and CDR2 from the germline V gene are LGHNT and FRNRAP. The CDR3 region has the DNA TGTGCTAGTGGTTCGGGGGATGACAGTAACACTGAAGCTTTCTTT. This sequence encodes CASGSGDDSNTEAFF.

Of note for this clone: Other DNA sequences within the sample encode an identical CDR3. The chain carries TRBV7-3 and TRBJ1-1; 7 positions agree with TRBD1. Germline lookup yields CDR1 SGHTA and CDR2 FQGTGA. This CDR3 contains 13 residues. V shed 5 bases, J shed 3 bases, and the junction held 3 bases outside the gene matches. CDR3 region: CASSPDRDTEAFF. The CDR3 bases are TGTGCCAGCAGCCCCGACAGGGACACTGAAGCTTTCTTT.

The V gene is TRBV10-3, the J gene TRBJ2-5, with 7 bases identical to TRBD1. With V trimmed by 3 bases and J by 2 bases, 3 bases remained unmatched. The CDR3 has 14 amino acids. From germline, CDR1 is ENHRY and CDR2 SYGVKD. CDR3 sequence: CAISDGDRQETQYF. In DNA form, the CDR3 reads TGTGCCATCAGTGACGGGGACAGACAAGAGACCCAGTACTTC.

A single count supports this clone. The chain has TRBV12-3 or TRBV12-4 and TRBJ1-6; possibly TRBD1 for D (5 bases). Trimming stripped 3 bases from V and 13 bases from J, with 13 bases between. The CDR3 is 13 amino acids. The CDR3 spells CASSFGRGRPLHF. CDR3 DNA sequence: TGTGCCAGCAGTTTCGGCCGGGGGAGGCCCCTCCACTTT.

The V and J genes are TRBV28 and TRBJ1-5; the D is unclear. CDR1 is MDHEN and CDR2 is SYDVKM in the germline V gene. V was clipped by 10 bases and J by 2 bases, with 15 bases between them. This CDR3 contains 14 residues. The CDR3 spells CATIENSRNQPQHF. DNA of the CDR3: TGTGCCACGATTGAGAACAGCCGCAATCAGCCCCAGCATTTT. Complete variable domain (other parts from reference TRBV28 and TRBJ1-5): DVKVTQSSRYLVKRTGEKVFLECVQDMDHENMFWYRQDPGLGLRLIYFSYDVKMKEKGDIPEGYSVSREKKERFSLILESASTNQTSMYLCATIENSRNQPQHFGDGTRLSIL.